Detailed here is one TCR beta chain. Some clones are missing from TCRdb's copy, which holds only in-frame ones; the method was immunoSEQ multiplex PCR. The sample has approximately 200,000 clones; 88% are singletons. The entry originates in a study of blood T cell repertoires in COVID-19. Study-level background: Sources were T cells, B-cell-depleted T cells, or PBMCs; the material itself was cDNA or gDNA.

Germline V gene sequence: CDR1 MDHEN, CDR2 SYDVKM. After removal of 9 bases from V and 1 base from J, the junction contained 11 bases not matched to a gene. The CDR3 has 16 residues. This receptor was identified in a man aged 25-45 years with acute or convalescent COVID-19. Sequences were obtained from peripheral blood. The V and J genes are TRBV28 and TRBJ2-3, with 9 nucleotides matching TRBD1. The CDR3 nucleotides read TGTGCCAGTAAGAAGAACAGGGGGCTGGGCACAGATACGCAGTATTTT. Translated: CASKKNRGLGTDTQYF.